A selection of T cell receptor beta chains follows, all from one sample in a study of T cell responses to AZD1222 COVID-19 vaccine. Generated by immunoSEQ multiplex PCR, the TCRdb table keeps only in-frame clones and is missing some. The table includes around 100,000 clones, around nine tenths detected once. Sequences were derived from peripheral blood, sampled on day 0 of AZD1222 vaccination. The receptors were gathered from an adult in good health. CDR3s include the opening cysteine and the closing phenylalanine or tryptophan. The D gene is left open where the match is weak. Size tells how often a clone was seen (once, few, many) or the class of an expanded clone, and some rows leave it out.

CASNNRGHEKLFF	TGTGCCAGTAATAACAGGGGTCACGAAAAACTGTTTTTT	-	TRBD1	TRBV19	TRBJ1-4
CASSRGIVYGYTF	TGTGCCAGCAGTAGAGGGATTGTCTATGGCTACACCTTC	-	-	TRBV6-5	TRBJ1-2
CASSPGPAYEQYF	TGTGCCAGCAGCCCGGGACCTGCCTACGAGCAGTACTTC	-	-	TRBV11-2	TRBJ2-7
CASSSLAGGPETQYF	TGTGCCAGCAGTTCGCTAGCGGGAGGTCCAGAGACCCAGTACTTC	-	TRBD2	TRBV11-2	TRBJ2-5
CASSQDRWGLAFF	TGCGCCAGCAGCCAAGATCGATGGGGTTTAGCTTTCTTT	-	-	TRBV4-3	TRBJ1-1
CASSLTRDRGEAFF	TGTGCCAGCAGCCTCACCCGGGACAGGGGAGAAGCTTTCTTT	-	TRBD1	TRBV2	TRBJ1-1
CASSEGQGSRTQYF	TGTGCCAGTAGCGAGGGGCAGGGGAGTAGGACCCAGTACTTC	-	-	TRBV19	TRBJ2-5
CAISDGSANTEAFF	TGTGCCATCAGTGATGGGTCAGCGAACACTGAAGCTTTCTTT	-	-	TRBV10-3	TRBJ1-1
CASRWPVGTGELFF	TGTGCCAGCAGGTGGCCGGTAGGCACCGGGGAGCTGTTTTTT	-	-	TRBV7-2	TRBJ2-2
CASSRGASGSPYEQYF	TGTGCCAGCAGCCGCGGGGCTAGCGGGAGCCCCTACGAGCAGTACTTC	-	TRBD2	TRBV7-2	TRBJ2-7
CASGTSSSDTQYF	TGTGCCAGCGGGACTAGCAGTTCTGATACGCAGTATTTT	-	TRBD2	TRBV9	TRBJ2-3
CASRETATNEKLFF	TGCGCCAGCAGGGAGACAGCAACTAATGAAAAACTGTTTTTT	-	-	TRBV5-1	TRBJ1-4
CASSPSGTANTEAFF	TGTGCCAGCAGCCCGAGTGGGACAGCTAACACTGAAGCTTTCTTT	-	TRBD1	TRBV7-3	TRBJ1-1
CASTTTIQQFF	TGTGCCAGCACAACAACAATTCAGCAGTTCTTC	-	-	TRBV7-2	TRBJ2-1
CASSLSGTAAPVAF	TGTGCCAGCAGCCTCTCCGGGACAGCGGCGCCAGTCGCCTTC	-	TRBD1	TRBV11-3	TRBJ1-2
CASSLRGSWSSYNSPLHF	TGTGCCAGCAGCTTGCGGGGGTCGTGGAGCTCCTATAATTCACCCCTCCACTTT	-	-	TRBV5-6	TRBJ1-6
CASSQGQGADTEAFF	TGTGCCAGTAGTCAAGGACAGGGGGCTGACACTGAAGCTTTCTTT	-	TRBD1	TRBV19	TRBJ1-1
CASSSLTYEQYF	TGTGCCAGCAGTTCCCTGACCTACGAGCAGTACTTC	once	-	TRBV12-3/TRBV12-4	TRBJ2-7
CASSQGQGTKAFF	TGTGCCAGCAGTCAGGGACAGGGAACAAAAGCTTTCTTT	-	TRBD1	TRBV12-3/TRBV12-4	TRBJ1-1
CASSYGSGRAFSPLHF	TGTGCCAGCAGTTACGGGTCGGGACGCGCTTTTTCACCCCTCCACTTT	-	-	TRBV6-2/TRBV6-3	TRBJ1-6
CAACTSDNYEQYF	TGTGCCGCCTGCACTAGCGACAATTACGAGCAGTACTTC	-	TRBD2	TRBV10-3	TRBJ2-7
CASSLKSGGAFEQFF	TGTGCCAGCAGCTTGAAGAGCGGGGGGGCCTTTGAGCAGTTCTTC	once	TRBD2	TRBV9	TRBJ2-1
CASSGRAGPTDTQYF	TGTGCCAGCAGCGGACGGGCGGGGCCCACAGATACGCAGTATTTT	-	-	TRBV6-5	TRBJ2-3
CASSYSVARASGELFF	TGTGCCAGCAGTTACTCGGTAGCCAGGGCCTCCGGGGAGCTGTTTTTT	-	-	TRBV6-5	TRBJ2-2